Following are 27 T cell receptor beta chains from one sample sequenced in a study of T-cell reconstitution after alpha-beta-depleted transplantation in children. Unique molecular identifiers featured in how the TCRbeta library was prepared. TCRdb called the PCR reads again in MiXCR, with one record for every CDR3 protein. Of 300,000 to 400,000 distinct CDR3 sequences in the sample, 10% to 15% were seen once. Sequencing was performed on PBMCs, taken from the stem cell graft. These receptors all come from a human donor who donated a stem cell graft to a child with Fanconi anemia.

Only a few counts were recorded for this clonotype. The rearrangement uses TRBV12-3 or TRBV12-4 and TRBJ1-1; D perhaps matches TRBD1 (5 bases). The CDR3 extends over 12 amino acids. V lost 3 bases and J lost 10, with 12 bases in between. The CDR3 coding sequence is TGTGCCAGCAGTTTTAGTAGGGGTCGAGCTTTCTTT. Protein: CASSFSRGRAFF.

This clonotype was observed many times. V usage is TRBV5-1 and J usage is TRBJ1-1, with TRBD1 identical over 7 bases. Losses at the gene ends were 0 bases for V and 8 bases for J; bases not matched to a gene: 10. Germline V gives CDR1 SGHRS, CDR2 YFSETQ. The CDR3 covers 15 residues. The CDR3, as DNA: TGCGCCAGCAGCTTGGATATTGCCGGGACAGACGAAGCTTTCTTT. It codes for CASSLDIAGTDEAFF.

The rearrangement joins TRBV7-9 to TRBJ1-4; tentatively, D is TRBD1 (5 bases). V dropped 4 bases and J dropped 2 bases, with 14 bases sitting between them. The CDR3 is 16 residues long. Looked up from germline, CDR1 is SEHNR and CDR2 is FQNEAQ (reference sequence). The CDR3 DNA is TGTGCCAGCAGCTCCTACAGGAGAGGGACTAATGAAAAACTGTTTTTT. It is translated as CASSSYRRGTNEKLFF. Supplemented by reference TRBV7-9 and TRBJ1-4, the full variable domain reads DTGVSQNPRHKITKRGQNVTFRCDPISEHNRLYWYRQTLGQGPEFLTYFQNEAQLEKSRLLSDRFSAERPKGSFSTLEIQRTEQGDSAMYLCASSSYRRGTNEKLFFGSGTQLSVL.

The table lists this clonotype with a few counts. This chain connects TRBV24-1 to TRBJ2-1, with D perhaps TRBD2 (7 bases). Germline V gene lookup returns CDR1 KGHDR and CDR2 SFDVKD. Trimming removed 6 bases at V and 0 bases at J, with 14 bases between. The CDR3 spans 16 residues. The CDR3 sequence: CATSPRGGASYNEQFF. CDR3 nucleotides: TGTGCCACCAGTCCTAGGGGGGGTGCCTCCTACAATGAGCAGTTCTTC.

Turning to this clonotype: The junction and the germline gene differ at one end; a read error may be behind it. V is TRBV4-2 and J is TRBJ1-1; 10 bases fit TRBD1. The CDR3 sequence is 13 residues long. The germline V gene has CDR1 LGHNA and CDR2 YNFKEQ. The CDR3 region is CASSKDRGPEAFF. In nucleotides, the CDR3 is TGTGCCAGCAGCAAAGACAGGGGGCCCGAAGCTTTCTTT.

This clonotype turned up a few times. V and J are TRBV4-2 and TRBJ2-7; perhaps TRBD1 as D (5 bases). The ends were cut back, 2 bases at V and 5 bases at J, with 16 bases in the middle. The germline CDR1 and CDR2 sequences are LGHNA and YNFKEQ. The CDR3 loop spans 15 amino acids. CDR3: CASSQRRQGLHEQYF. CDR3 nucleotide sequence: TGTGCCAGCAGCCAACGAAGGCAGGGTCTCCACGAGCAGTACTTC.

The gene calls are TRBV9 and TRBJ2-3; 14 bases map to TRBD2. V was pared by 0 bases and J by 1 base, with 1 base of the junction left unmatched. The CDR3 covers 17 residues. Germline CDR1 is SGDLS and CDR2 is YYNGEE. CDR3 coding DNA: TGTGCCAGCAGCGTAGCGGGACTAGCGGGAGGCACAGATACGCAGTATTTT. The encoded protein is CASSVAGLAGGTDTQYF.

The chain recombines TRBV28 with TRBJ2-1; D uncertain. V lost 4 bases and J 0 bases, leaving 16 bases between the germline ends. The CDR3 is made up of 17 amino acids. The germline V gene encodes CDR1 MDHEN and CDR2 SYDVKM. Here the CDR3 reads CASSSGSFRYSYNEQFF. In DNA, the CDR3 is TGTGCCAGCAGTTCCGGCTCGTTCCGCTACTCCTACAATGAGCAGTTCTTC.

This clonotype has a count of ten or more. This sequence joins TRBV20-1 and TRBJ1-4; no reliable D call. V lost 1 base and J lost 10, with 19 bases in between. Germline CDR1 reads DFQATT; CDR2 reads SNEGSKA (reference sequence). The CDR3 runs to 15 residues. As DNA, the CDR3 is TGCAGTGCTAGAGGGCCAGAGGGAACCTTAGGAAAACTGTTTTTT. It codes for CSARGPEGTLGKLFF.

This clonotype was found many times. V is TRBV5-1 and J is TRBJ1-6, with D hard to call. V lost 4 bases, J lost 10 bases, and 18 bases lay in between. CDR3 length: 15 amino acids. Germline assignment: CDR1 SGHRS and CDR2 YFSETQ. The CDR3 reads CASSPQPVVASPLHF. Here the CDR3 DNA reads TGCGCCAGCAGCCCTCAACCAGTAGTCGCATCACCCCTCCACTTT.

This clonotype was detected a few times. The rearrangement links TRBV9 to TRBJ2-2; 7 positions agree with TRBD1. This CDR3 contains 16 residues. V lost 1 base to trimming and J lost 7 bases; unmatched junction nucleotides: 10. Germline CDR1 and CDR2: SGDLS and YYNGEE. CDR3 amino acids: CASSVHDRENVGELFF. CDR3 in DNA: TGTGCCAGCAGCGTACATGACAGGGAAAATGTCGGGGAGCTGTTTTTT. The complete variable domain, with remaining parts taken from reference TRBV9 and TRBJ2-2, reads DSGVTQTPKHLITATGQRVTLRCSPRSGDLSVYWYQQSLDQGLQFLIQYYNGEERAKGNILERFSAQQFPDLHSELNLSSLELGDSALYFCASSVHDRENVGELFFGEGSRLTVL.

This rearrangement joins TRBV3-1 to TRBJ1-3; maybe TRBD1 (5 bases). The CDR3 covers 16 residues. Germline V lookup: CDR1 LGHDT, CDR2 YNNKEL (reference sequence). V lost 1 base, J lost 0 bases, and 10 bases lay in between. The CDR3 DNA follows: TGTGCCAGCAGCCAAGGGGTGACAGCCTCTGGAAACACCATATATTTT. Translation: CASSQGVTASGNTIYF.

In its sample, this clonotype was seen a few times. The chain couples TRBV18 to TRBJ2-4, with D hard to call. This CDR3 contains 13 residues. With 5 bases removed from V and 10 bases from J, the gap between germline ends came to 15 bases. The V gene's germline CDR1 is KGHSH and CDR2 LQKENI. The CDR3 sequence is CASSKYRSEIQYF. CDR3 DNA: TGTGCCAGCTCAAAGTACAGAAGTGAGATTCAGTACTTC.

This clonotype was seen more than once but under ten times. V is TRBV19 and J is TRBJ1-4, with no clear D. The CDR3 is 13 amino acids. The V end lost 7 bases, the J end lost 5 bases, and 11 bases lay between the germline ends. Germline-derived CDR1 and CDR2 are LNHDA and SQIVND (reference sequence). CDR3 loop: CASTTGPNEKLFF. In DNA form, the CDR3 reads TGTGCCAGTACAACCGGGCCAAATGAAAAACTGTTTTTT.

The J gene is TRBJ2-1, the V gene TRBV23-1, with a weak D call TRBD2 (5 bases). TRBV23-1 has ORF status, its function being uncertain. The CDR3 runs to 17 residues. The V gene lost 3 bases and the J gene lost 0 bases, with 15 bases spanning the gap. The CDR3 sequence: CASSHSVERRSYNEQFF. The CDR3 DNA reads TGCGCCAGCAGTCACTCTGTGGAGCGGCGCTCCTACAATGAGCAGTTCTTC.

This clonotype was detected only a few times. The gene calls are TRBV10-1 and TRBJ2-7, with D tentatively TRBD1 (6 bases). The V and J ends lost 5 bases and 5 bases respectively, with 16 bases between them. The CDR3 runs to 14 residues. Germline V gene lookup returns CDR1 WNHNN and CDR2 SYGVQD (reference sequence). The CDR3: CASSPQRTVNEQYF. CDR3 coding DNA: TGCGCCAGCAGTCCCCAGAGGACAGTTAACGAGCAGTACTTC.

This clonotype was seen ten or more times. The CDR3 DNA is TGCGCCAGCAGCCAAGTTGGGGCCAATGAGCAGTTCTTC. It yields the protein CASSQVGANEQFF. V usage is TRBV4-1 and J usage is TRBJ2-1; D might be TRBD1 (5 bases). The CDR3 is made up of 13 amino acids. V was cut by 1 base and J by 6 bases, with 7 bases left in between. CDR1 is MGHRA and CDR2 is YSYEKL in the germline V gene.

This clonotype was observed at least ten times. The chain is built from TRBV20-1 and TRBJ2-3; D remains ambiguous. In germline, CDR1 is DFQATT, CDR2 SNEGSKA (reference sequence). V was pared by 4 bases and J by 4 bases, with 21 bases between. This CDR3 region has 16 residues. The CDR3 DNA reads TGCAGTGCTAAGGGCTACGCGATTTCTTTCGCAGATACGCAGTATTTT. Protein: CSAKGYAISFADTQYF.

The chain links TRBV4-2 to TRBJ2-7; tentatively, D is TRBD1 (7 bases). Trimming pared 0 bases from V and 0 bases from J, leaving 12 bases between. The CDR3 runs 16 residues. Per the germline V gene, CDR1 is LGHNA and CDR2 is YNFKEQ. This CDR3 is CASSQDRRGASYEQYF. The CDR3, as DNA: TGTGCCAGCAGCCAAGATCGCAGGGGGGCCTCCTACGAGCAGTACTTC.

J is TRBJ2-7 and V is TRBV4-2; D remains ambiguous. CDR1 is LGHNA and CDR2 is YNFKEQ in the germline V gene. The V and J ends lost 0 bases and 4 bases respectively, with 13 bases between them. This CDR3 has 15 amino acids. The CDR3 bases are TGTGCCAGCAGCCAAGATCTACCCGGATGGTACGAGCAGTACTTC. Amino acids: CASSQDLPGWYEQYF.

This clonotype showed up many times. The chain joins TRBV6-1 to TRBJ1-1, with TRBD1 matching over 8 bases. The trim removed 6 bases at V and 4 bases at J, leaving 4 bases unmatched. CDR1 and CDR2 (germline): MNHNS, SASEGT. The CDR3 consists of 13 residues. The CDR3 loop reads CASRGQGATEAFF. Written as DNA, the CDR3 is TGTGCCAGCAGAGGACAGGGAGCCACTGAAGCTTTCTTT.

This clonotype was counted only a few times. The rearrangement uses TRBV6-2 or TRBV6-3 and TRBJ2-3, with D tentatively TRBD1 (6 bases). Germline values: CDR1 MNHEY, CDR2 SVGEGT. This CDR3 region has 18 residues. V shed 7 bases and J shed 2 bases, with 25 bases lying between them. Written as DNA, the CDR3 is TGTGCCAGCACCACTCCTCCGAGGGGGAGCTTCTACACAGATACGCAGTATTTT. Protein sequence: CASTTPPRGSFYTDTQYF.

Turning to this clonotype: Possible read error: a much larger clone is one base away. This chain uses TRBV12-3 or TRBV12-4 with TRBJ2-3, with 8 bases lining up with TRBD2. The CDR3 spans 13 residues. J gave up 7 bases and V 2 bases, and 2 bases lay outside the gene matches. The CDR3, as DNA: TGTGCCAGCAGTTTAAGCGGGGGAAATACGCAGTATTTT. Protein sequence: CASSLSGGNTQYF.

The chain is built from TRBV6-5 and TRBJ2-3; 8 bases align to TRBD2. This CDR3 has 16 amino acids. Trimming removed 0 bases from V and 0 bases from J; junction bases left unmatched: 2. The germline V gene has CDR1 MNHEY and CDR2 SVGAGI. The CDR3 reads CASSYSSGGSTDTQYF. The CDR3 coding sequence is TGTGCCAGCAGTTACTCAAGCGGGGGTAGCACAGATACGCAGTATTTT.

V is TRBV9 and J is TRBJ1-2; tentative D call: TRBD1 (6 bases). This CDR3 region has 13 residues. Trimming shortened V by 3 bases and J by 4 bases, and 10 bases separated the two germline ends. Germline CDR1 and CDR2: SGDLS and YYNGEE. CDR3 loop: CASSAQTGYGYTF. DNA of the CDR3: TGTGCCAGCAGCGCGCAGACAGGCTATGGCTACACCTTC.

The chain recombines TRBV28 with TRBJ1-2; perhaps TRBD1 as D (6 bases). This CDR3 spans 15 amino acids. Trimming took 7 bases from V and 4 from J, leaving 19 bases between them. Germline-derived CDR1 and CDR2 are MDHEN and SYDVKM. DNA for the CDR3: TGTGCCAGCATCCGGGGGGCGGGCACCTCCTATGGCTACACCTTC. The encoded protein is CASIRGAGTSYGYTF.

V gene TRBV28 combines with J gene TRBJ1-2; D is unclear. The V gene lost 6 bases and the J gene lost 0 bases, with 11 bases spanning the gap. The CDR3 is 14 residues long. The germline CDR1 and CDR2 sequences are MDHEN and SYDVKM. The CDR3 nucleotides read TGTGCCAGCAGCCCGGGGTCAGCTAACTATGGCTACACCTTC. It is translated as CASSPGSANYGYTF.